The present T cell receptor beta chain was sequenced within a study of post-analysis software for immune sequencing data. Study information: Multiple sclerosis in the patients followed relapsing-remitting, secondary progressive and progressive-relapsing courses. General study results and limits: Included in a set of five TRBV segments more frequent in patients than controls were TRBV5-6, TRBV5-1 and TRBV20-1. Significantly lower normalized Chao1 diversity was found in patients with multiple sclerosis relative to controls.

This clonotype showed up just a few times. The target antigen is unknown. V gave up 4 bases and J gave up 7 bases, with 16 bases separating them. Germline V lookup: CDR1 PRHDT, CDR2 FYEKMQ (reference sequence). The CDR3 is 14 amino acids. Prepared libraries of TCR beta cDNA carried unique molecular identifiers. The source material, roughly 0.9 to 11 million T cells, gave rise to 400,000 to 550,000 cDNA molecules. One entry per CDR3 protein, called by TCRdb with MiXCR from the PCR reads. The sample yields hundreds of thousands of distinct CDR3 sequences, about 32% seen once. Specimen: blood. The receptor's source is a girl aged 5-17 years with multiple sclerosis. The chain links TRBV13 to TRBJ1-2, with D perhaps TRBD1 (6 bases). CDR3 sequence reads: CASSWGTGNVGYTF. CDR3 bases: TGTGCCAGCAGCTGGGGAACAGGGAACGTTGGCTACACCTTC.